Shown below are 12 T cell receptor beta chains from a single sample sequenced in a study of cytomegalovirus exposure and HLA in healthy donors. Both 60 Vbeta primers and 13 Jbeta primers went into the PCR. Libraries were prepared by immunoSEQ multiplex PCR; TCRdb keeps only in-frame clonotypes and omits some of them. This repertoire shows fewer than 200,000 clones, under 85% found once; its top ten account for 2.5%. The sample was PBMCs. The receptors come from a human donor in good health.

V and J are TRBV27 and TRBJ2-5; D possibly corresponds to TRBD2 (5 bases). V was trimmed by 5 bases and J by 5 bases, leaving 15 bases between them. Germline values: CDR1 MNHEY, CDR2 SMNVEV (reference sequence). The CDR3 is made up of 14 amino acids. CDR3 amino acids: CASSKRLAGETQYF. In DNA form, the CDR3 reads TGTGCCAGCAGTAAAAGGCTAGCTGGGGAGACCCAGTACTTC.

The rearrangement links TRBV5-1 to TRBJ1-2; 10 nucleotides align to TRBD1. The CDR3 has 14 residues. Unmatched junction bases numbered 3, after V lost 0 bases and J lost 7 bases. Germline CDR1 SGHRS, CDR2 YFSETQ. The chain's CDR3 is CASSLVGQGSGYTF. The CDR3 region has the DNA TGCGCCAGCAGCTTGGTGGGACAGGGGTCTGGCTACACCTTC.

This sequence joins TRBV27 and TRBJ1-6; the D gene is possibly TRBD1 (5 bases). V lost 7 bases, J lost 9 bases, and 13 bases lay in between. Germline V gives CDR1 MNHEY, CDR2 SMNVEV (reference sequence). The CDR3 covers 13 residues. CDR3 sequence: CASTPGGVSPLHF. The DNA for the CDR3 is TGTGCCAGCACCCCCGGAGGGGTTTCACCCCTCCACTTT.

The V and J genes are TRBV5-1 and TRBJ1-1; 8 nucleotides match TRBD1. With 5 bases clipped from V and 4 bases from J, the junction kept 7 bases outside the gene matches. Germline CDR1 and CDR2: SGHRS and YFSETQ. The CDR3 has 14 residues. The CDR3 DNA is TGCGCCAGCAGTCCTACAGGGGGGAGCACTGAAGCTTTCTTT. This codes for CASSPTGGSTEAFF.

The chain is built from TRBV9 and TRBJ1-1; 8 nucleotides match TRBD1. Germline trimming cut 3 bases from V and 1 base from J; bases unmatched to any gene: 5. CDR3 length: 15 amino acids. The germline V gene has CDR1 SGDLS and CDR2 YYNGEE. CDR3 bases: TGTGCCAGCAGCGCGTCCGGGACAGGGAACACTGAAGCTTTCTTT. As protein: CASSASGTGNTEAFF.

This clone was found a few times. The rearrangement uses TRBV15 and TRBJ2-2; perhaps TRBD2 as D (6 bases). V lost 1 base and J lost 4, with 10 bases in between. The germline V gene has CDR1 LNHNV and CDR2 YYDKDF (reference sequence). The CDR3 extends over 15 amino acids. CDR3 sequence (DNA): TGTGCCACCAGCAGAGTTGAGGGAGGCACCGGGGAGCTGTTTTTT. It encodes CATSRVEGGTGELFF. Supplemented by reference TRBV15 and TRBJ2-2, the full variable domain reads DAMVIQNPRYQVTQFGKPVTLSCSQTLNHNVMYWYQQKSSQAPKLLFHYYDKDFNNEADTPDNFQSRRPNTSFCFLDIRSPGLGDTAMYLCATSRVEGGTGELFFGEGSRLTVL.

This clone was seen more than once but under ten times. The chain couples TRBV11-2 to TRBJ2-3; perhaps TRBD2 as D (5 bases). Trimming removed 8 bases from V and 6 bases from J, with 12 bases in between. The germline CDR1 and CDR2 sequences are SGHAT and FQNNGV. The CDR3 is made up of 12 amino acids. The CDR3 nucleotides are TGTGCCAGCTCGGGCCCGGGGGATACGCAGTATTTT. Protein sequence: CASSGPGDTQYF.

This chain joins TRBV7-3 and TRBJ2-2; 8 positions agree with TRBD2. CDR3 length equals 17 residues. After removal of 0 bases from V and 1 base from J, the junction contained 4 bases not matched to a gene. Germline V gene lookup returns CDR1 SGHTA and CDR2 FQGTGA. This CDR3 is CASSLTASGWNTGELFF. The CDR3 bases are TGTGCCAGCAGCTTAACGGCTAGCGGGTGGAACACCGGGGAGCTGTTTTTT.

This clone occurred once. The gene calls are TRBV9 and TRBJ1-1, with D unresolved. The CDR3 length is 13 residues. The V and J ends lost 4 bases and 3 bases respectively, with 10 bases between them. CDR1 and CDR2 from the germline V gene are SGDLS and YYNGEE. CDR3 bases: TGTGCCAGCAGCCCCTTCGAGTACACTGAAGCTTTCTTT. The encoded protein is CASSPFEYTEAFF. Filled out from reference TRBV9 and TRBJ1-1, the complete variable domain reads DSGVTQTPKHLITATGQRVTLRCSPRSGDLSVYWYQQSLDQGLQFLIQYYNGEERAKGNILERFSAQQFPDLHSELNLSSLELGDSALYFCASSPFEYTEAFFGQGTRLTVV.

The CDR3 region is CASSLHIGGPKNTEAFF. Here the CDR3 DNA reads TGTGCCAGCAGCCTGCACATAGGGGGTCCCAAGAACACTGAAGCTTTCTTT. The chain recombines TRBV7-2 with TRBJ1-1, with D possibly TRBD1 on 6 matching bases. Germline assignment: CDR1 SGHTA and CDR2 FQGNSA. V was trimmed by 5 bases and J by 1 base, leaving 20 bases between them. The CDR3 has 17 amino acids.

V gene TRBV5-7 combines with J gene TRBJ2-7, with TRBD1 matching 8 bases. TRBV5-7 is placed among ORFs of uncertain function. This CDR3 region has 14 residues. With 4 bases clipped from V and 5 bases from J, the junction kept 8 bases outside the gene matches. The CDR3 sequence is CASSQDRVTHEQYF. As DNA, the CDR3 is TGTGCCAGCAGCCAGGACAGGGTGACCCACGAGCAGTACTTC.

In this sample, this clone turned up once. The V and J genes are TRBV21-1 and TRBJ1-3; TRBD1, the table's D call, was not compared with the DNA. TRBV21-1 is a pseudogene locus. This CDR3 is 15 amino acids long. The CDR3 DNA reads as TGTGCCAGATGGACAGGAAATTCTCTTGGAAACACCATATATTTT. Translated, it gives CARWTGNSLGNTIYF.